A single sample gave rise to the 5 T cell receptor beta chains below, sequenced in a study of blood T cell repertoires in COVID-19. TCRdb keeps only in-frame clones here, not all; method: immunoSEQ multiplex PCR. The table includes about 45,000 clones, 80% detected once. The source material was peripheral blood. The receptors come from a man in his 70s with acute or convalescent COVID-19.

With respect to this clone: Other nucleotide sequences from this sample produce the same CDR3. V usage is TRBV9 and J usage is TRBJ1-5; D remains unclear. There are 13 residues in the CDR3. Germline V gene lookup returns CDR1 SGDLS and CDR2 YYNGEE. Trimming took 0 bases from V and 5 from J, leaving 6 bases between them. The DNA for the CDR3 is TGTGCCAGCAGCGTAGGAGAATATCAGCCCCAGCATTTT. It is translated as CASSVGEYQPQHF.

The rearrangement uses TRBV19 and TRBJ2-1, with no clear D. V gave up 3 bases and J gave up 7 bases, with 4 bases separating them. This CDR3 spans 11 amino acids. Germline loops: CDR1 LNHDA, CDR2 SQIVND (reference sequence). The CDR3 coding sequence is TGTGCCAGTAGTATGTATAATGAGCAGTTCTTC. It codes for CASSMYNEQFF.

This chain joins TRBV2 and TRBJ2-5, with D perhaps matching TRBD2 (6 bases). The germline V gene encodes CDR1 SNHLY and CDR2 FYNNEI. The CDR3 loop spans 14 amino acids. V gave up 3 bases and J gave up 5 bases, with 13 bases separating them. The CDR3 loop reads CASSEGGGRETQYF. The CDR3 DNA is TGTGCCAGCAGTGAGGGGGGTGGTCGGGAGACCCAGTACTTC.

The chain couples TRBV7-9 to TRBJ2-1; TRBD1 might be the D (6 bases). The V gene's germline CDR1 is SEHNR and CDR2 FQNEAQ (reference sequence). V was cut by 5 bases and J by 3 bases, with 17 bases left in between. This CDR3 is 16 amino acids long. The CDR3 coding sequence is TGTGCCAGCAGCGAAACCGGGACAAGACACTACAATGAGCAGTTCTTC. Its protein product is CASSETGTRHYNEQFF.

CDR3 sequence: CASSLEASGGYTF. The CDR3 coding sequence is TGTGCCAGCAGTTTAGAAGCGTCGGGTGGCTACACCTTC. The chain links TRBV27 to TRBJ1-2; no clear D gene. Looked up from germline, CDR1 is MNHEY and CDR2 is SMNVEV (reference sequence). The CDR3 has 13 residues. The V gene lost 2 bases and the J gene lost 7 bases, with 11 bases spanning the gap.